Shown below are 12 T cell receptor beta chains from a single sample sequenced in a study of cytomegalovirus exposure and HLA in healthy donors (dated by TCRdb to the late 2010s). The protocol used for the library was the immunoSEQ multiplex PCR assay. A mixture of 60 forward primers for TCR Vbeta segments and 13 reverse primers for TCR Jbeta segments was used in the multiplex PCR. In its TCRdb copy, this immuneACCESS table keeps in-frame sequences only and misses some clones. Where compared with another copy, unresolved V genes explain less than half of these, and the others have no known cause. This sample lists around 180,000 clones; roughly 77% were detected once. Clones ranked in the top ten supply roughly 1.5% of the sample. Source material: PBMCs. These receptors all stem from a woman aged 50 to 60 in good health and CMV-seronegative.

CDR3 residues: CASSTQGEETQYF. The DNA of the CDR3 is TGCGCCAGCAGCACACAGGGGGAAGAGACCCAGTACTTC. The rearrangement joins TRBV5-1 to TRBJ2-5, with TRBD1 matching over 8 bases. The trim removed 4 bases at V and 3 bases at J, leaving 2 bases unmatched. Germline CDR1 reads SGHRS; CDR2 reads YFSETQ. This CDR3 comprises 13 residues.

The chain uses TRBV19 and TRBJ2-1, with D perhaps TRBD1 (6 bases). The ends were cut back, 0 bases at V and 10 bases at J, with 16 bases in the middle. The CDR3 is made up of 15 amino acids. The germline gives CDR1 LNHDA, CDR2 SQIVND (reference sequence). This CDR3 is CASSIEQGRFWEQFF. The CDR3 DNA follows: TGTGCCAGTAGTATAGAACAGGGCCGCTTTTGGGAGCAGTTCTTC.

The CDR3 nucleotides read TGTGCCAGCAGCTTACCAGGTCCAGATACGCAGTATTTT. Protein: CASSLPGPDTQYF. V gene TRBV5-5 combines with J gene TRBJ2-3, with no clear D. Germline CDR1 and CDR2: SGHKS and YYEKEE (reference sequence). The CDR3 has 13 residues. The V end was cut by 2 bases, the J end by 4 bases, with 8 bases between.

This clone appeared a few times. This sequence joins TRBV6-1 and TRBJ2-7, with unresolved D. This CDR3 comprises 11 residues. V dropped 6 bases and J dropped 3 bases, with 6 bases sitting between them. Germline-derived CDR1 and CDR2 are MNHNS and SASEGT. DNA of the CDR3: TGTGCCAGCAGGAGTAGCTACGAGCAGTACTTC. It is translated as CASRSSYEQYF.

This clone has just one count. The chain employs TRBV7-9 and TRBJ2-5; TRBD1 might be the D (5 bases). The J call is in doubt because the DNA end fits TRBJ2-7 better. There are 13 residues in the CDR3. From germline, CDR1 is SEHNR and CDR2 FQNEAQ (reference sequence). The CDR3, as DNA: TGTGCCAGCAGCTCGACAGACATCTACGAGCAGTACTTC. It codes for CASSSTDIYEQYF.

This clone was counted only a few times. This chain joins TRBV9 and TRBJ2-2; a possible D gene is TRBD2 (7 bases). The length of the CDR3 is 12 residues. Trimming cost V 7 bases and J 6 bases, with 10 bases left between them. In germline, CDR1 is SGDLS, CDR2 YYNGEE. The CDR3 region has the DNA TGTGCCAGCGAGGGGGGGGCCGGGGAGCTGTTTTTT. Its protein is CASEGGAGELFF.

J is TRBJ1-1 and V is TRBV5-4; D unclear. Trimming took 4 bases from V and 8 from J, leaving 12 bases between them. Germline V lookup: CDR1 SGHNT, CDR2 YYREEE (reference sequence). CDR3 length: 12 residues. The CDR3 sequence: CASSLAGGEAFF. The CDR3 DNA sequence: TGTGCCAGCAGCCTGGCGGGTGGCGAAGCTTTCTTT.

The V and J genes are TRBV7-9 and TRBJ1-4, with a possible D match to TRBD1 (5 bases). The V gene's germline CDR1 is SEHNR and CDR2 FQNEAQ (reference sequence). The CDR3 extends over 15 amino acids. Trimming left V 5 bases short and J 3 bases short, with 13 bases between. CDR3 protein: CASSLGAGSNEKLFF. In DNA, the CDR3 is TGTGCCAGCAGCCTCGGGGCGGGGTCTAATGAAAAACTGTTTTTT.

In the case of this clone: The junction departs from germline at one end; a sequencing error may be responsible. The chain couples TRBV13 to TRBJ2-1, with TRBD1 matching 7 bases. Per the germline V gene, CDR1 is PRHDT and CDR2 is FYEKMQ (reference sequence). The CDR3 has 16 amino acids. The CDR3 DNA follows: TGTGCCAGCAGCTCCCCAGGACAGGCAACCTACAATGAGCAGCTCTTC. Its translation: CASSSPGQATYNEQLF.

V gene TRBV18 combines with J gene TRBJ1-6; D is uncertain. Germline CDR1 is KGHSH and CDR2 is LQKENI. Trimming removed 3 bases from V and 2 bases from J, with 5 bases in between. The CDR3 has 14 amino acids. The CDR3 DNA follows: TGTGCCAGCTCACCCGGGGCCTATAATTCACCCCTCCACTTT. This codes for CASSPGAYNSPLHF.

J is TRBJ2-1 and V is TRBV5-1, with D hard to call. Germline V gives CDR1 SGHRS, CDR2 YFSETQ. The CDR3 is 16 residues long. Trimming left V 0 bases short and J 2 bases short, with 12 bases between. As DNA, the CDR3 is TGCGCCAGCAGCTTGGAGTCGCGGCCCCCCTACAATGAGCAGTTCTTC. Its translation: CASSLESRPPYNEQFF.

The chain is built from TRBV7-9 and TRBJ1-2; D is unclear. Germline CDR1 and CDR2: SEHNR and FQNEAQ (reference sequence). The CDR3 covers 16 residues. Trimming removed 6 bases from V and 3 bases from J, with 20 bases in between. This CDR3 is CASSPSASTGDYGYTF. CDR3 DNA: TGTGCCAGCAGTCCCAGCGCGTCTACCGGGGACTATGGCTACACCTTC.